This note documents a single T cell receptor (beta chain) sequence. V lost 4 bases, J lost 0 bases, and 4 bases stayed unmatched. In germline, CDR1 is SGHNT, CDR2 YENEEA. The CDR3 consists of 15 residues. As processed by the authors: The authors estimated nucleated cell counts from reference gene primer amplification. The data were produced by immunoSEQ multiplex PCR, yet TCRdb's version contains in-frame clones alone and is incomplete. Clonal size and the V and J genes are those of that table, whereas D and trimming came from the DNA. Found here are 130,000 or so clones, approximately 77% of them singletons; the top ten hold roughly 20%. The data are from a study of blood T cell repertoires in COVID-19. Background on the study: COVID-19 samples from acute and convalescent phases originated in the United States, Italy and Spain. Sources were T cells, B-cell-depleted T cells, or PBMCs; the material itself was cDNA or gDNA.

The sequence was obtained from a man older than 75 with acute or convalescent COVID-19. V gene TRBV11-3 combines with J gene TRBJ2-3; 7 bases match TRBD2. The sample consisted of peripheral blood. DNA of the CDR3: TGTGCCAGCAGCTCCGGACTAGACAGCACAGATACGCAGTATTTT. It is translated as CASSSGLDSTDTQYF.